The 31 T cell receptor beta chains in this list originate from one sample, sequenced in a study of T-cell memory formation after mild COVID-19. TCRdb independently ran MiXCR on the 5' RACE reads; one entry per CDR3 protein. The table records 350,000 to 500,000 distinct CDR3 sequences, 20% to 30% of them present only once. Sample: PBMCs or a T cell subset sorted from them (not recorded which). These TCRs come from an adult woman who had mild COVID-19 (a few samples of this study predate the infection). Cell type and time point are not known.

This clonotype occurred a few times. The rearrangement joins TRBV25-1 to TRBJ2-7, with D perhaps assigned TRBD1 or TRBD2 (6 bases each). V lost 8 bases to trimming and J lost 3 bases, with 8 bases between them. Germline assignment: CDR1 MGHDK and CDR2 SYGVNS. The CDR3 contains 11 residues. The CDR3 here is CASEGGYEQYF. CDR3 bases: TGTGCCAGCGAGGGGGGCTACGAGCAGTACTTC.

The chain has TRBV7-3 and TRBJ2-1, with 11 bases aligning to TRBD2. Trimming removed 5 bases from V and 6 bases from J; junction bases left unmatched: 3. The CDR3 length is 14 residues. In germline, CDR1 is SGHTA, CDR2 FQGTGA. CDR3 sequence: CASSAGLAVNEQFF. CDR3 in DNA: TGTGCCAGCAGCGCGGGACTAGCGGTCAATGAGCAGTTCTTC.

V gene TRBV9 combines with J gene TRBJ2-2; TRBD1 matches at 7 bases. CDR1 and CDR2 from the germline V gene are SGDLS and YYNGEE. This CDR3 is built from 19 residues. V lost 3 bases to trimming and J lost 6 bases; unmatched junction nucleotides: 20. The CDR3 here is CASSASGQVNPSRAGELFF. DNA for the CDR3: TGTGCCAGCAGCGCAAGCGGACAGGTGAACCCCTCGAGGGCCGGGGAGCTGTTTTTT.

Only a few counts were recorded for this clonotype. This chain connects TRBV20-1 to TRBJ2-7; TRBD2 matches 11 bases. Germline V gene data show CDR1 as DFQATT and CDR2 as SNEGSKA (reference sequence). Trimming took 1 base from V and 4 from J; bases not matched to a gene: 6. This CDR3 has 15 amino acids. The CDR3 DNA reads TGCAGTGCTAGAGTTCCTAGCGGGGGGCGATACGAGCAGTACTTC. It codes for CSARVPSGGRYEQYF.

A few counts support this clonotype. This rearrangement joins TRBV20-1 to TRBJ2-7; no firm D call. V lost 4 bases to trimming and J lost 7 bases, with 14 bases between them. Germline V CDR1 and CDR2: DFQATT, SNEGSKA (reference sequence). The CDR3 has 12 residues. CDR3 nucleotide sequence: TGCAGTGCTACCCGGAGTGGTAAAGAGCAGTACTTC. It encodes CSATRSGKEQYF.

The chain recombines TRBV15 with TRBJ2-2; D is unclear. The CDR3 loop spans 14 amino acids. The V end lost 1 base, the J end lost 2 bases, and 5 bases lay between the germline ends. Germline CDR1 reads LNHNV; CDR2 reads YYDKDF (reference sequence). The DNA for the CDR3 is TGTGCCACCAGCAGAGCGAGAAACACCGGGGAGCTGTTTTTT. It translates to CATSRARNTGELFF.

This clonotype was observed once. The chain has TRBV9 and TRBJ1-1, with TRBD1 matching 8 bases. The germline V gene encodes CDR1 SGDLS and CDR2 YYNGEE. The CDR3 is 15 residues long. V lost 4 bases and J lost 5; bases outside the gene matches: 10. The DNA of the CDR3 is TGTGCCAGCAGCTCCCGGACAGGGAGAAGTACTGAAGCTTTCTTT. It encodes CASSSRTGRSTEAFF. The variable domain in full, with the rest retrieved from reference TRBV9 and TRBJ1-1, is DSGVTQTPKHLITATGQRVTLRCSPRSGDLSVYWYQQSLDQGLQFLIQYYNGEERAKGNILERFSAQQFPDLHSELNLSSLELGDSALYFCASSSRTGRSTEAFFGQGTRLTVV.

CDR3 bases: TGCGCCAGCAGCCAAGATATAGTGGGACAGGTCTTGAACGAGCAGTACTTC. It translates to CASSQDIVGQVLNEQYF. The chain joins TRBV4-1 to TRBJ2-7; 8 bases fit TRBD1. CDR1 is MGHRA, CDR2 YSYEKL, per germline. With 0 bases clipped from V and 5 bases from J, the junction kept 12 bases outside the gene matches. This CDR3 region has 17 residues.

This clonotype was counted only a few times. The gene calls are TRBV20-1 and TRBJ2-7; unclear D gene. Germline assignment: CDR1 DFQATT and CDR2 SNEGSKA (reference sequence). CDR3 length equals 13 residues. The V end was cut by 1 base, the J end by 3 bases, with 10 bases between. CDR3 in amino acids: CSARAIWDYEQYF. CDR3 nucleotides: TGCAGTGCTAGAGCGATCTGGGACTACGAGCAGTACTTC.

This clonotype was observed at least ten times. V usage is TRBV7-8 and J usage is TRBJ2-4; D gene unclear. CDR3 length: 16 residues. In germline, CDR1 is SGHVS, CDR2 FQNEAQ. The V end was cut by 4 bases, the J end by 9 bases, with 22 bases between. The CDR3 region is CASSSELGPSGGIQYF. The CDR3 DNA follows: TGTGCCAGCAGCTCCGAACTGGGCCCTTCGGGTGGCATTCAGTACTTC.

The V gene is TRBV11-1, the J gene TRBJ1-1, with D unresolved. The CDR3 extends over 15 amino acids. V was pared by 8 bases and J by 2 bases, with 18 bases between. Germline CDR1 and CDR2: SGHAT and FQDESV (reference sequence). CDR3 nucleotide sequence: TGTGCCAGCCAACCCCTTAAAGGTTTAAACACTGAAGCTTTCTTT. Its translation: CASQPLKGLNTEAFF.

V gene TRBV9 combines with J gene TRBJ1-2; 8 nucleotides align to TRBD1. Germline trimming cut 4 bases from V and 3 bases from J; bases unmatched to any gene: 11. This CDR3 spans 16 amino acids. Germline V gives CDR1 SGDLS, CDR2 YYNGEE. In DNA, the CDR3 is TGTGCCAGCAGCCCTCACGACAGGGGAGTGTACTATGGCTACACCTTC. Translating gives CASSPHDRGVYYGYTF.

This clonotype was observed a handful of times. DNA for the CDR3: TGTGCCAGCAGCCCGTTAGGACTAGCGTTTGCCTACAATGAGCAGTTCTTC. Translation gives CASSPLGLAFAYNEQFF. V and J are TRBV14 and TRBJ2-1; 9 bases agree with TRBD2. The V segment lost 4 bases and the J segment 2 bases; nucleotides outside the gene matches: 9. This CDR3 is 17 amino acids long. Per the germline V gene, CDR1 is SGHDN and CDR2 is FVKESK.

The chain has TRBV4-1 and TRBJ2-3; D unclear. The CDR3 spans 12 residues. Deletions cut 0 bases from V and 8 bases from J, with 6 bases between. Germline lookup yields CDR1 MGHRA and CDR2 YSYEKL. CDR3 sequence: CASSQDLATQYF. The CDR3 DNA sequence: TGCGCCAGCAGCCAAGACCTTGCTACGCAGTATTTT.

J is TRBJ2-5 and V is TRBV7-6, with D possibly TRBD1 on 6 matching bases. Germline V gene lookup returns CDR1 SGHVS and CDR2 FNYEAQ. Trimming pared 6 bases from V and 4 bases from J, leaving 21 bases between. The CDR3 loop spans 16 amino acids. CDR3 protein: CASSYNQGFQGETQYF. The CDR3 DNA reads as TGTGCCAGCAGTTATAACCAGGGGTTTCAGGGAGAGACCCAGTACTTC.

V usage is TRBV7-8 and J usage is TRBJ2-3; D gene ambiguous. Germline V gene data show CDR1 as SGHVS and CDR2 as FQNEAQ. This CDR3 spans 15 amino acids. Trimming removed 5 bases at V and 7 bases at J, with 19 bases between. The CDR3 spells CASSPTRAAPNTQYF. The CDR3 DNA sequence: TGTGCCAGCAGCCCTACTCGGGCGGCTCCCAATACGCAGTATTTT.

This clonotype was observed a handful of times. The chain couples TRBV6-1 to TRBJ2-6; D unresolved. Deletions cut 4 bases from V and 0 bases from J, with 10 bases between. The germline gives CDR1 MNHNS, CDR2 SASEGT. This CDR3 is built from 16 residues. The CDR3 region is CASSVHGPSGANVLTF. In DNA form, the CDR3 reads TGTGCCAGCAGTGTTCATGGACCCTCTGGGGCCAACGTCCTGACTTTC.

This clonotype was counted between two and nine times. CDR3 region: CASSPFLGYEQYF. The CDR3 nucleotides are TGTGCCAGCTCACCGTTTTTAGGCTACGAGCAGTACTTC. The rearrangement uses TRBV18 and TRBJ2-7, with no clear D. V lost 3 bases, J lost 3 bases, and 9 bases lay in between. The length of the CDR3 is 13 residues. Germline values: CDR1 KGHSH, CDR2 LQKENI. Variable domain in full (rest from reference TRBV18 and TRBJ2-7): NAGVMQNPRHLVRRRGQEARLRCSPMKGHSHVYWYRQLPEEGLKFMVYLQKENIIDESGMPKERFSAEFPKEGPSILRIQQVVRGDSAAYFCASSPFLGYEQYFGPGTRLTVT.

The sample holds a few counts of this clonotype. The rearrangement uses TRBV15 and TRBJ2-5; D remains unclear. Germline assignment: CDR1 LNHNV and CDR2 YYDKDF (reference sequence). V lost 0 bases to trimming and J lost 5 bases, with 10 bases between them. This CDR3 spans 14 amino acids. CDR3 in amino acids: CATSRDPRTETQYF. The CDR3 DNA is TGTGCCACCAGCAGAGACCCCCGGACGGAGACCCAGTACTTC.

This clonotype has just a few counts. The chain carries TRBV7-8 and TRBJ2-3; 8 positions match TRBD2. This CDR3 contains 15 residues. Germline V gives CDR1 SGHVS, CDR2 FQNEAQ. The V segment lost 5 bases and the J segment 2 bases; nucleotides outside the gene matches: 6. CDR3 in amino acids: CASSTRGGPTDTQYF. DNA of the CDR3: TGTGCCAGCAGCACTCGCGGGGGGCCCACAGATACGCAGTATTTT. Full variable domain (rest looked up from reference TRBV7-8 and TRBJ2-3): GAGVSQSPRYKVAKRGQDVALRCDPISGHVSLFWYQQALGQGPEFLTYFQNEAQLDKSGLPSDRFFAERPEGSVSTLKIQRTQQEDSAVYLCASSTRGGPTDTQYFGPGTRLTVL.

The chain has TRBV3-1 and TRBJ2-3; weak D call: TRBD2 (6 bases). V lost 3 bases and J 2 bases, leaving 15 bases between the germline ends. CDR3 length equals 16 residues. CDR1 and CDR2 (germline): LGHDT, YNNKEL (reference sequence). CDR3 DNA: TGTGCCAGCAGCCAGGCCCCCTCGGGGGTCACAGATACGCAGTATTTT. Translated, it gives CASSQAPSGVTDTQYF.

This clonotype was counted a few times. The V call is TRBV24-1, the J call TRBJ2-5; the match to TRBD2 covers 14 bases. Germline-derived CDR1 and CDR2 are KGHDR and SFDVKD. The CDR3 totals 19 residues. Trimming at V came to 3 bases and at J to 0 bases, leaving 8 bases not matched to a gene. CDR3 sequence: CATSDPGLAGASYQETQYF. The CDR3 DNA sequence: TGTGCCACCAGTGATCCGGGACTAGCGGGAGCCTCGTACCAAGAGACCCAGTACTTC.

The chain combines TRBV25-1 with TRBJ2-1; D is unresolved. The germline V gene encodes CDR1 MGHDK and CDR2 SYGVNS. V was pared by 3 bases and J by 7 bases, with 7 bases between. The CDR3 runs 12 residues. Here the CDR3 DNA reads TGTGCCAGCAGTGAGGGGTGGAATGAGCAGTTCTTC. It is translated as CASSEGWNEQFF.

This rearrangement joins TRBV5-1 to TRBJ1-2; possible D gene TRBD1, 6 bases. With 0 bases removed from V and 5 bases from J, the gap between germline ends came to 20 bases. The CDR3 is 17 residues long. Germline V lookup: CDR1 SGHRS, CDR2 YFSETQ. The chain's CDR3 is CASSLDPLQGTRYGYTF. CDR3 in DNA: TGCGCCAGCAGCTTGGATCCCCTACAGGGCACACGGTATGGCTACACCTTC.

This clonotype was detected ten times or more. The CDR3 bases are TGTGCCACCAGCAGGGAACCGGGACGGTACTACGAGCAGTACTTC. Encoded protein: CATSREPGRYYEQYF. V is TRBV15 and J is TRBJ2-7, with D perhaps given as TRBD1 or TRBD2 (5 bases each). Between the trimmed V and J ends, which lost 3 bases and 3 bases, there was a span of 15 bases. The CDR3 has 15 amino acids. Germline V gene lookup returns CDR1 LNHNV and CDR2 YYDKDF (reference sequence).

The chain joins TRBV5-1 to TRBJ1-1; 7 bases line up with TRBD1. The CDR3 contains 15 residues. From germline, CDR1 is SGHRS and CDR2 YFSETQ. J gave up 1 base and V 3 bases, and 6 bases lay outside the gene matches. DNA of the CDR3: TGCGCCAGCAGCTCCGGGACAGTTAAGAACACTGAAGCTTTCTTT. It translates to CASSSGTVKNTEAFF.

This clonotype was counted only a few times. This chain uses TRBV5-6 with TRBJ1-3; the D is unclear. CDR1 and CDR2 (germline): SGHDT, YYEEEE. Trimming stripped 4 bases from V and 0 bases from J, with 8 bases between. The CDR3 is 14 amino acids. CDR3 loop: CASSPQSSGNTIYF. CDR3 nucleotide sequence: TGTGCCAGCAGCCCGCAGTCCTCTGGAAACACCATATATTTT.

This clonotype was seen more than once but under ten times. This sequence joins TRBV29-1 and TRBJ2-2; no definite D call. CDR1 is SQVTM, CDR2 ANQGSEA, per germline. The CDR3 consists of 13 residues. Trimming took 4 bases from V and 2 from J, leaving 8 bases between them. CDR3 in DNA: TGCAGCGTTGTCGCAGCTAACACCGGGGAGCTGTTTTTT. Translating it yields CSVVAANTGELFF.

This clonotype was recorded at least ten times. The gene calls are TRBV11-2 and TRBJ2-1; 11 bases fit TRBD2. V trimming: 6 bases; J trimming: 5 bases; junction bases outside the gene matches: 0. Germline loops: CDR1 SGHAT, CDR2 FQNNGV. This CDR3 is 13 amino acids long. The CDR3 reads CASRTSGNNEQFF. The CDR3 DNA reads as TGTGCCAGCAGGACTAGCGGGAACAATGAGCAGTTCTTC.

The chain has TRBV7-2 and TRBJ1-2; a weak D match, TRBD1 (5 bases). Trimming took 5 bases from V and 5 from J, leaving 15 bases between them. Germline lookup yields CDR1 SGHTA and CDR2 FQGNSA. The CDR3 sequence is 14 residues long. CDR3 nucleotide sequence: TGTGCCAGCAGCCTGGGGACGTCCGGGTATGGCTACACCTTC. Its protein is CASSLGTSGYGYTF. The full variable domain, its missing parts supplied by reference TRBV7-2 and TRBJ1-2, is GAGVSQSPSNKVTEKGKDVELRCDPISGHTALYWYRQSLGQGLEFLIYFQGNSAPDKSGLPSDRFSAERTGGSVSTLTIQRTQQEDSAVYLCASSLGTSGYGYTFGSGTRLTVV.

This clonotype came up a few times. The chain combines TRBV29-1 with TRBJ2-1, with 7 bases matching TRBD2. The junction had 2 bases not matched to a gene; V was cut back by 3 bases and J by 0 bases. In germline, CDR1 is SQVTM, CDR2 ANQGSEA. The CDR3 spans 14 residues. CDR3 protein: CSVERGSSYNEQFF. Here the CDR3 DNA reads TGCAGCGTTGAGCGGGGGAGCTCCTACAATGAGCAGTTCTTC.